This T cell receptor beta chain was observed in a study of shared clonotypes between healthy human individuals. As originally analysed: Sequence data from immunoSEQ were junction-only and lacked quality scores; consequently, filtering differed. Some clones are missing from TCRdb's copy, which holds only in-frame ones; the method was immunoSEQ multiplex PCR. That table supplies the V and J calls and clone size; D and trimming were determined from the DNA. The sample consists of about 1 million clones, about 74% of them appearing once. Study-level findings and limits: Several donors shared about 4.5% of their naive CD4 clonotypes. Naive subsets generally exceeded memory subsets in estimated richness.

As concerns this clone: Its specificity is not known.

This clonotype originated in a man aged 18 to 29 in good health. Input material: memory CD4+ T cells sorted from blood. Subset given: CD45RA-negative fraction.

The CDR3 loop reads CASSSWTGVRETQYF. CDR3 nucleotides: TGCGCCAGCAGCTCCTGGACAGGAGTAAGGGAGACCCAGTACTTC. The gene calls are TRBV5-1 and TRBJ2-5; TRBD1 aligns across 7 bases. The CDR3 is made up of 15 amino acids. V lost 3 bases and J lost 5; bases outside the gene matches: 10. CDR1 is SGHRS, CDR2 YFSETQ, per germline.